Listed below are T cell receptor beta chains from one sample, sequenced in a study of blood T cell repertoires in COVID-19. Profiled with immunoSEQ multiplex PCR; TCRdb holds only in-frame clones, not every one. The table lists around 140,000 clones, just over 85% of them singletons. Source material: peripheral blood. The receptors originated from a woman in her sixties with acute or convalescent COVID-19. Each CDR3 is given with its conserved first and last residue. A D gene is named only where the DNA matches it firmly. Size is stated for part of the rows, as once, few or many counts, or as a class when the clone is expanded.

j_call	d_call	v_call	clone_size	cdr3_aa
TRBJ1-2	TRBD1	TRBV30	-	CAWSVHPRTGLTNYGYTF
TRBJ2-5	-	TRBV10-1	-	CASSSQKQETQYF
TRBJ1-6	TRBD1	TRBV10-3	-	CAISSGTGFYNSPLHF
TRBJ2-3	-	TRBV2	-	CASTPLASTDTQYF
TRBJ1-1	-	TRBV4-1	few	CASSQKGLSTEAFF
TRBJ2-7	-	TRBV28	-	CASSFRVRFYEQYF
TRBJ1-5	-	TRBV3-1/TRBV3-2	-	CASSPGGGTQHF
TRBJ2-3	-	TRBV27	-	CASSLLYGEGPTDTQYF
TRBJ2-2	-	TRBV5-1	-	CASSLVRGGNTGELFF
TRBJ2-7	TRBD1	TRBV19	-	CASSRGGQGAYEQYF
TRBJ2-5	-	TRBV10-1	-	CASSGVTGFQYF
TRBJ2-3	TRBD2	TRBV10-3	-	CAISDPRLAPRRVPDTQYF
TRBJ2-1	TRBD2	TRBV7-9	-	CASSLAKLAGGNYYNEQFF
TRBJ1-2	TRBD1	TRBV19	-	CASSIARDRGWKGYTF
TRBJ2-7	TRBD1	TRBV5-1	-	CASSSGTGDPREQYF
TRBJ2-5	TRBD2	TRBV7-7	-	CASSPGLAGVETQYF
TRBJ2-7	-	TRBV7-9	-	CASSLGGPYYEQYF
TRBJ2-7	-	TRBV21-1	-	CASSFRDLLSYEQYF
TRBJ2-7	-	TRBV6-5	-	CASRVPSSYEQYF
TRBJ2-2	-	TRBV5-5	-	CASSTPAGELFF
TRBJ2-1	-	TRBV6-1	-	CASSLQGGANEQFF
TRBJ2-5	TRBD1	TRBV5-5	-	CASSLGGQGGETQYF
TRBJ2-3	TRBD2	TRBV15	once	CATSRDTGGTQYF
TRBJ1-5	-	TRBV2	many	CASSETGFGQPQHF
TRBJ1-2	TRBD1	TRBV29-1	-	CSVVRDRDGYTF
TRBJ1-3	-	TRBV7-3	-	CASSLMGPQLGSGNTIYF
TRBJ2-3	TRBD2	TRBV5-1	-	CASSFLAGADTDTQYF
TRBJ2-1	TRBD2	TRBV28	-	CASSLPGLAGGQFF
TRBJ1-1	-	TRBV4-3	-	CASSLVTGRNTEAFF
TRBJ1-2	-	TRBV21-1	-	CASSKVSPEPPYTF
TRBJ2-7	-	TRBV7-2	many	CASSLGVGRVSYEQYF
TRBJ2-7	TRBD1	TRBV6-5	-	CASTLGQGIYEQYF
TRBJ2-1	-	TRBV9	-	CASSVGGTYNEQFF
TRBJ2-3	-	TRBV19	-	CASSIRPGQYSTDTQYF
TRBJ2-3	-	TRBV28	once	CAGGGQRGFGTDTQYF
TRBJ1-4	TRBD1	TRBV7-6	-	CASSIRTGSNEKLFF
TRBJ1-5	-	TRBV24-1	-	CATSDPRTAQAQHF
TRBJ1-2	TRBD1	TRBV4-1	-	CASSQGTGVGYGYTF
TRBJ2-1	-	TRBV19	-	CASSKSTGSSYNEQFF
TRBJ2-7	-	TRBV23-1	few	CASSQVGTVGSYEQYF
TRBJ1-2	-	TRBV10-3	-	CAISESGGNYGYTF
TRBJ2-7	-	TRBV28	-	CASTQRPTFEQYF
TRBJ1-3	-	TRBV11-3	-	CASSSRGLSGNTIYF
TRBJ1-1	TRBD1	TRBV5-1	-	CASSASGQGANTEAFF
TRBJ1-5	-	TRBV30	-	CAWSDGVKPQHF